This T cell receptor beta chain emerged from a study of blood T cell repertoires in COVID-19. About the research overall: COVID-19 samples collected from the United States, Italy and Spain covered acute and convalescent phases. T cells, B-cell-depleted T cells, or PBMCs provided the cDNA or gDNA that served as material.

Authors' processing steps: Estimation of nucleated cell counts relied on the amplification of reference gene primers. Generated by immunoSEQ multiplex PCR, the TCRdb table keeps only in-frame clones and is missing some. D and trimming were read from the DNA, whereas the V and J calls and clone size are those reported in that table. The sample shows roughly 140,000 clones, about 88% of them seen only once. Germline loops: CDR1 GTSNPN, CDR2 SVGIG (reference sequence). The V and J ends lost 4 bases and 3 bases, in that order; junction bases with no gene match: 3. The CDR3 loop spans 13 amino acids. Sequenced sample: peripheral blood. This chain links TRBV30 with TRBJ1-5; 7 bases are shared with TRBD1. The clonotype was recovered from a human donor in a cohort sampled during active COVID-19. This chain's CDR3 is CAWNRGLNQPQHF. The CDR3 DNA is TGTGCCTGGAACAGGGGACTCAATCAGCCCCAGCATTTT.